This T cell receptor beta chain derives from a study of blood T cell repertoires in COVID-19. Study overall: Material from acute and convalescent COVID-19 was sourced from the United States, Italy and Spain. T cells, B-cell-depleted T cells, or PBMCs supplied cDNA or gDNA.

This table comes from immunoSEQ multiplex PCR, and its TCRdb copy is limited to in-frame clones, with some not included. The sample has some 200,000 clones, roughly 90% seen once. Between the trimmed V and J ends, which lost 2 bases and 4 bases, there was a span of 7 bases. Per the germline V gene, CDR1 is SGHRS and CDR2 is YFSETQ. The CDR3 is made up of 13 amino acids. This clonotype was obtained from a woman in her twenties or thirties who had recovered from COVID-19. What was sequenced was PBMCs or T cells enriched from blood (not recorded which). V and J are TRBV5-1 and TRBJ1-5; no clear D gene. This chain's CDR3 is CASSFGGNQPQHF. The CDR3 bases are TGCGCCAGCAGCTTTGGAGGGAATCAGCCCCAGCATTTT.